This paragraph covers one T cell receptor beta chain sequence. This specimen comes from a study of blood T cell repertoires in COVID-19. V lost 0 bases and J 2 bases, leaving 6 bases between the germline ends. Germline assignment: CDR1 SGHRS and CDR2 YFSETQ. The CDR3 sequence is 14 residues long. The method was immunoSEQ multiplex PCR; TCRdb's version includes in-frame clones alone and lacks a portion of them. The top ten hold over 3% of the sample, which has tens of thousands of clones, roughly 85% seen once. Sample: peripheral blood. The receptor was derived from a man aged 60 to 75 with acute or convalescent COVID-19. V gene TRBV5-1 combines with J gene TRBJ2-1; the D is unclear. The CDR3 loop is CASSLGQTYNEQFF. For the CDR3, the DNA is TGCGCCAGCAGCTTGGGACAAACCTACAATGAGCAGTTCTTC.